The TCR beta chain described here comes from a study of cytomegalovirus exposure and HLA in healthy donors. Study-level background: Earlier, fewer than 130 million unique TCR beta sequences were recovered from about 170 million T cells by an analysis. The study, taken as a whole, reports: Later findings reportedly placed an Asian-associated ancestry cluster below the approximately 670-donor mean for N-insertions. In a later analysis, across HLA loci, associated TCR counts were highest for DRB1, lowest for HLA-C.

Primers included in the PCR were 60 Vbeta and 13 Jbeta primers. Assay used: immunoSEQ multiplex PCR; TCRdb lists only in-frame clones, some missing. The data show approximately 100,000 clones, with 70% to 80% seen just once and approximately 9.9% held by the top ten. The V gene end was trimmed by 2 bases and the J gene end by 0 bases; junction bases not matched to a gene: 10. The CDR3 length is 18 residues. CDR1 and CDR2 (germline): SGDLS, YYNGEE. In the case of this clone: Its antigen is undetermined.

The chain uses TRBV9 and TRBJ2-2, with 7 bases lining up with TRBD2. This receptor was identified in a man between 18 and 29 years old in good health and CMV-seropositive. The material sequenced was PBMCs. This CDR3 reads CASSVRGTGLANTGELFF. The CDR3 DNA follows: TGTGCCAGCAGCGTGAGGGGTACCGGACTAGCGAACACCGGGGAGCTGTTTTTT.